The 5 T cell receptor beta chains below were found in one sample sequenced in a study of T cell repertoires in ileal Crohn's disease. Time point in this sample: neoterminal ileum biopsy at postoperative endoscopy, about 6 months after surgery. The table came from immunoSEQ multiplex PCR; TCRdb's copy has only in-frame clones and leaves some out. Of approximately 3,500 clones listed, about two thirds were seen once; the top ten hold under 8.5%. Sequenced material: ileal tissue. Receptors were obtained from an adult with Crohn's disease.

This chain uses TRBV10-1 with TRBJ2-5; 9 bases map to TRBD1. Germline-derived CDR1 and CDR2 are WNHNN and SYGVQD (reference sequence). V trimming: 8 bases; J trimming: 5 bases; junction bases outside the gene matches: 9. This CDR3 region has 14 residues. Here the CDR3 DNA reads TGCGCCAGCTCCGGACAGGGGTTAGGGGAGACCCAGTACTTC. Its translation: CASSGQGLGETQYF.

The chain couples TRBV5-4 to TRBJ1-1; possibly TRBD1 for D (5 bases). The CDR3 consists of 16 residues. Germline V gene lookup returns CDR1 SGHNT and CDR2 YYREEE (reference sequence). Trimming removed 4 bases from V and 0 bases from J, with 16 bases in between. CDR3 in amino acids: CASSPDSPSMNTEAFF. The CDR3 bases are TGTGCCAGCAGCCCTGACAGCCCCAGCATGAACACTGAAGCTTTCTTT.

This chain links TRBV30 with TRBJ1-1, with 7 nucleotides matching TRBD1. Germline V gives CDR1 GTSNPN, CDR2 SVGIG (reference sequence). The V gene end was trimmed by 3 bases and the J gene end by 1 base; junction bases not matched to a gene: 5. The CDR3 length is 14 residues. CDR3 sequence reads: CAWSRQGKNTEAFF. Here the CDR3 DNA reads TGTGCCTGGAGCAGACAGGGTAAGAACACTGAAGCTTTCTTT.

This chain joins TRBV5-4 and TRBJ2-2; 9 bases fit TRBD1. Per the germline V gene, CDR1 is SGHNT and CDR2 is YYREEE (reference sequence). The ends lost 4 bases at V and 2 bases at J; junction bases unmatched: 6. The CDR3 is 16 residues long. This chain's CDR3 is CASSPPGQGNTGELFF. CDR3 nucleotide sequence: TGTGCCAGCAGCCCCCCGGGACAGGGAAACACCGGGGAGCTGTTTTTT.

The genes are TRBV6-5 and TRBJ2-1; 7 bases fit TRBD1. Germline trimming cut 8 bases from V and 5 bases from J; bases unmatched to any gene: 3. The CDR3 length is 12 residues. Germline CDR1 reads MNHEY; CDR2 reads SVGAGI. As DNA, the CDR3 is TGTGCCAGCCGGGACAGAAACAATGAGCAGTTCTTC. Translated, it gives CASRDRNNEQFF.